This entry features one TCR beta chain sequence. Trimming shortened V by 4 bases and J by 3 bases, and 16 bases separated the two germline ends. The CDR3 runs to 15 residues. Germline-derived CDR1 and CDR2 are SGHDT and YYEEEE. The data were taken from a study of patients and donors after allogeneic stem cell transplantation. TCRdb called the RT-PCR reads again in MiXCR, with one record for every CDR3 protein. The sample lists fewer than 75,000 distinct CDR3 sequences, approximately 25% occurring once. The sequence came from a human donor who was either an allogeneic HSCT recipient or a stem cell or donor lymphocyte infusion donor (not recorded which). It is not recorded whose cells these are; they may come from a transplant donor. This chain links TRBV5-6 with TRBJ1-2; D is ambiguous. The source material was blood, either unsorted or a sorted T cell fraction (not recorded which). CDR3 nucleotides: TGTGCCAGCAGCCTCCGAACCGGGAGCTACTATGGCTACACCTTC. It is translated as CASSLRTGSYYGYTF.